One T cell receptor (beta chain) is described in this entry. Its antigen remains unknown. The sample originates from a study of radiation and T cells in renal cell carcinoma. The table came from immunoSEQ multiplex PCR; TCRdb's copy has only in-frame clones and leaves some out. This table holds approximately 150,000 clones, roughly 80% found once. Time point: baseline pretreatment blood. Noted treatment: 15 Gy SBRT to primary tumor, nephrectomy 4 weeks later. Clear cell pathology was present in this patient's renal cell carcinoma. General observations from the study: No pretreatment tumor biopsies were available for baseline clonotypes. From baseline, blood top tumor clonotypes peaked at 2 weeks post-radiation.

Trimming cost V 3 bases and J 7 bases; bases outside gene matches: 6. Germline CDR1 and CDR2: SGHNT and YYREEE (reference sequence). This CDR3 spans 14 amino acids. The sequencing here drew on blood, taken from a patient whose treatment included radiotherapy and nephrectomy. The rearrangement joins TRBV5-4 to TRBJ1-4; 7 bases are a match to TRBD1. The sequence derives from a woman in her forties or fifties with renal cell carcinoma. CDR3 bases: TGTGCCAGCAGCTCGGGACAGCAGTTTGAAAAACTGTTTTTT. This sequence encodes CASSSGQQFEKLFF.